These 15 T cell receptor beta chains came from one sample sequenced in a study of OX40 agonist ivuxolimab in advanced cancers. Produced via immunoSEQ multiplex PCR; TCRdb's table is partial and in-frame only. The sample has roughly 56,000 clones; 70% to 80% are singletons. Here the sequenced sample was CD4+ or CD8+ T cells sorted from blood, taken in a trial of the OX40 agonist ivuxolimab. These receptors all stem from an adult with an advanced solid tumor such as melanoma, head and neck, liver or kidney cancer.

This CDR3 reads CASSFGRDSGVVEQYF. Written as DNA, the CDR3 is TGTGCCAGCAGCTTTGGTAGAGATAGCGGGGTGGTGGAGCAGTACTTC. This rearrangement joins TRBV5-4 to TRBJ2-7, with 8 bases fitting TRBD2. CDR1 is SGHNT, CDR2 YYREEE, per germline (reference sequence). V was pared by 2 bases and J by 7 bases, with 14 bases of the junction left unmatched. The CDR3 is made up of 16 amino acids. Based on the CDR3 plus reference TRBV5-4 and TRBJ2-7, the full variable domain is ETGVTQSPTHLIKTRGQQVTLRCSSQSGHNTVSWYQQALGQGPQFIFQYYREEENGRGNFPPRFSGLQFPNYSSELNVNALELDDSALYLCASSFGRDSGVVEQYFGPGTRLTVT.

This chain uses TRBV5-6 with TRBJ1-1; D gene uncertain. Looked up from germline, CDR1 is SGHDT and CDR2 is YYEEEE. The CDR3 spans 16 residues. The germline V and J ends were trimmed by 0 bases and 1 base, with 13 bases remaining between them. CDR3 sequence: CASSLGLFGSNTEAFF. In nucleotides, the CDR3 is TGTGCCAGCAGCTTGGGATTGTTTGGGTCGAACACTGAAGCTTTCTTT.

In DNA form, the CDR3 reads TGTGCCAGTAGAAAAGACAGGGGCAGCACTGAAGCTTTCTTT. This codes for CASRKDRGSTEAFF. This chain links TRBV19 with TRBJ1-1; TRBD1 matches at 8 bases. The length of the CDR3 is 14 residues. The germline CDR1 and CDR2 sequences are LNHDA and SQIVND (reference sequence). Unmatched junction bases numbered 7, after V lost 6 bases and J lost 4 bases.

The CDR3 sequence is CASSLATSGGTDTQYF. CDR3 DNA: TGCGCCAGCAGCTTGGCGACTAGCGGGGGTACAGATACGCAGTATTTT. The chain uses TRBV5-1 and TRBJ2-3; TRBD2 agrees at 12 bases. With 0 bases clipped from V and 3 bases from J, the junction kept 2 bases outside the gene matches. Germline CDR1 SGHRS, CDR2 YFSETQ. The CDR3 runs to 16 residues.

The gene calls are TRBV28 and TRBJ2-2; the match to TRBD1 covers 7 bases. Germline V gene lookup returns CDR1 MDHEN and CDR2 SYDVKM. V lost 7 bases, J lost 0 bases, and 5 bases stayed unmatched. CDR3 length equals 15 residues. CDR3 loop: CASTPGTANTGELFF. The CDR3 DNA reads TGTGCCAGCACCCCCGGGACAGCGAACACCGGGGAGCTGTTTTTT.

This sequence joins TRBV5-4 and TRBJ1-5; D not certain. Germline assignment: CDR1 SGHNT and CDR2 YYREEE (reference sequence). The V end was cut by 1 base, the J end by 4 bases, with 15 bases between. This CDR3 region has 16 residues. The CDR3, as DNA: TGTGCCAGCAGCTTGTACCCGACTGAAGGGAATCAGCCCCAGCATTTT. This gives the protein CASSLYPTEGNQPQHF.

This chain connects TRBV9 to TRBJ2-5, with a tentative D call TRBD1 (6 bases). The CDR3 sequence is 15 residues long. Germline V gene data show CDR1 as SGDLS and CDR2 as YYNGEE. Trimming shortened V by 3 bases and J by 1 base, and 13 bases separated the two germline ends. The CDR3 DNA is TGTGCCAGCAGCGGGTCCGGGACACCCCAAGAGACCCAGTACTTC. This encodes CASSGSGTPQETQYF.

This clone turned up a few times. The CDR3 is CAISGQGGEKLFF. The CDR3 DNA reads TGTGCCATCAGTGGGCAGGGCGGTGAAAAACTGTTTTTT. The chain combines TRBV19 with TRBJ1-4; TRBD1 is a possible D gene (5 bases). Per the germline V gene, CDR1 is LNHDA and CDR2 is SQIVND (reference sequence). The CDR3 loop spans 13 amino acids. Trimming pared 10 bases from V and 7 bases from J, leaving 16 bases between.

This chain uses TRBV15 with TRBJ2-6; the D gene could be TRBD1 or TRBD2 (5 bases each). The ends were cut back, 1 base at V and 0 bases at J, with 10 bases in the middle. The germline CDR1 and CDR2 sequences are LNHNV and YYDKDF (reference sequence). CDR3 length equals 17 residues. The CDR3 here is CATSRGGFFSGANVLTF. CDR3 bases: TGTGCCACCAGCAGAGGGGGGTTCTTCTCTGGGGCCAACGTCCTGACTTTC. Full variable domain (outside the CDR3, taken from reference TRBV15 and TRBJ2-6): DAMVIQNPRYQVTQFGKPVTLSCSQTLNHNVMYWYQQKSSQAPKLLFHYYDKDFNNEADTPDNFQSRRPNTSFCFLDIRSPGLGDTAMYLCATSRGGFFSGANVLTFGAGSRLTVL.

The chain recombines TRBV5-4 with TRBJ2-3; no firm D call. This CDR3 contains 13 residues. V was pared by 3 bases and J by 1 base, with 6 bases between. Looked up from germline, CDR1 is SGHNT and CDR2 is YYREEE (reference sequence). This chain's CDR3 is CASSSQGTDTQYF. The CDR3 DNA sequence: TGTGCCAGCAGCTCCCAGGGCACAGATACGCAGTATTTT. The full variable domain, with the rest looked up from reference TRBV5-4 and TRBJ2-3, is ETGVTQSPTHLIKTRGQQVTLRCSSQSGHNTVSWYQQALGQGPQFIFQYYREEENGRGNFPPRFSGLQFPNYSSELNVNALELDDSALYLCASSSQGTDTQYFGPGTRLTVL.

The chain is built from TRBV4-1 and TRBJ2-5; D might be TRBD1 (6 bases). Germline V gives CDR1 MGHRA, CDR2 YSYEKL. This CDR3 comprises 14 residues. Trimming removed 0 bases at V and 5 bases at J, with 10 bases between. The CDR3 DNA sequence: TGCGCCAGCAGCCAAGATCAGGGGTCGGAGACCCAGTACTTC. Its protein product is CASSQDQGSETQYF.

The rearrangement uses TRBV28 and TRBJ2-3, with D tentatively TRBD1 (6 bases). Germline CDR1 and CDR2: MDHEN and SYDVKM. V shed 1 base and J shed 2 bases, with 16 bases lying between them. The CDR3 runs to 17 residues. CDR3 coding DNA: TGTGCCAGCAGTTTATATCGTCAGGGGATTGTCACAGATACGCAGTATTTT. It yields the protein CASSLYRQGIVTDTQYF.

This chain links TRBV29-1 with TRBJ1-2; no definite D call. Trimming left V 0 bases short and J 0 bases short, with 11 bases between. The CDR3 covers 15 residues. Germline V gene data show CDR1 as SQVTM and CDR2 as ANQGSEA. CDR3: CSVEDRYSSNYGYTF. For the CDR3, the DNA is TGCAGCGTTGAAGATCGATACAGTTCTAACTATGGCTACACCTTC.

The chain joins TRBV15 to TRBJ2-4, with a possible D match to TRBD2 (6 bases). V was pared by 5 bases and J by 5 bases, with 16 bases between. CDR3 length equals 15 residues. Germline V gene data show CDR1 as LNHNV and CDR2 as YYDKDF (reference sequence). In nucleotides, the CDR3 is TGTGCCACCAGCGGAAATCGGGAGTGGGAAAACATTCAGTACTTC. Protein: CATSGNREWENIQYF.

This clone was observed a few times. The rearrangement uses TRBV5-1 and TRBJ2-5; D tentatively fits TRBD1 or TRBD2 (5 bases each). The V end was cut by 5 bases, the J end by 1 base, with 12 bases between. Germline-derived CDR1 and CDR2 are SGHRS and YFSETQ. The CDR3 runs 14 residues. The CDR3 loop is CASRDGAFQETQYF. The CDR3 coding sequence is TGCGCCAGCAGGGACGGGGCATTCCAAGAGACCCAGTACTTC.